The 29 T cell receptor beta chains listed next were all sequenced from one sample in a study of blood T cell repertoires in COVID-19. The repertoire was sequenced with immunoSEQ multiplex PCR; TCRdb's copy has only in-frame clones and lacks some. The data contain a few hundred thousand clones, under 85% of them singletons. Source material: peripheral blood. These receptors all stem from a woman in her thirties with COVID-19, enrolled during active disease.

This chain connects TRBV29-1 to TRBJ2-7, with a possible D match to TRBD2 (6 bases). Trimming left V 5 bases short and J 6 bases short, with 20 bases between. CDR3 length: 14 residues. In germline, CDR1 is SQVTM, CDR2 ANQGSEA. The CDR3: CSVQGVRTGAEQYF. DNA for the CDR3: TGCAGCGTTCAAGGGGTAAGGACGGGAGCCGAGCAGTACTTC.

V gene TRBV19 combines with J gene TRBJ2-7; D possibly corresponds to TRBD2 (7 bases). CDR1 and CDR2 (germline): LNHDA, SQIVND (reference sequence). The CDR3 length is 14 residues. V dropped 10 bases and J dropped 4 bases, with 20 bases sitting between them. Written as DNA, the CDR3 is TGTGCCACAGCGAGCGGGACATCCTTTTACGAGCAGTACTTC. Amino acid sequence: CATASGTSFYEQYF.

Regarding this clone: Other DNA sequences in the sample encode the same CDR3. CDR3 sequence: CASSFGGDTEAFF. The CDR3 nucleotides are TGTGCCAGCAGCTTTGGGGGCGACACTGAAGCTTTCTTT. The V gene is TRBV5-6, the J gene TRBJ1-1, with D possibly being TRBD1 (6 bases). The CDR3 sequence is 13 residues long. Trimming took off 2 bases at V and 3 bases at J, with 8 bases between the two ends. CDR1 is SGHDT, CDR2 YYEEEE, per germline. The full variable domain, its missing parts supplied by reference TRBV5-6 and TRBJ1-1, is DAGVTQSPTHLIKTRGQQVTLRCSPKSGHDTVSWYQQALGQGPQFIFQYYEEEERQRGNFPDRFSGHQFPNYSSELNVNALLLGDSALYLCASSFGGDTEAFFGQGTRLTVV.

In its sample, this clone was seen once. The rearrangement uses TRBV5-5 and TRBJ1-1; tentatively, D is TRBD1 (6 bases). Germline assignment: CDR1 SGHKS and CDR2 YYEKEE (reference sequence). The CDR3 runs to 15 residues. The ends were cut back, 3 bases at V and 3 bases at J, with 15 bases in the middle. CDR3 sequence (DNA): TGTGCCAGCAGCTCGGTCGTACAGGGCGACACTGAAGCTTTCTTT. This translates into CASSSVVQGDTEAFF. The full variable domain, its missing parts supplied by reference TRBV5-5 and TRBJ1-1, is DAGVTQSPTHLIKTRGQQVTLRCSPISGHKSVSWYQQVLGQGPQFIFQYYEKEERGRGNFPDRFSARQFPNYSSELNVNALLLGDSALYLCASSSVVQGDTEAFFGQGTRLTVV.

The chain combines TRBV5-1 with TRBJ2-5, with D tentatively TRBD2 (6 bases). The length of the CDR3 is 15 residues. Trimming shortened V by 0 bases and J by 2 bases, and 11 bases separated the two germline ends. Germline CDR1 SGHRS, CDR2 YFSETQ. Here the CDR3 DNA reads TGCGCCAGCAGCTTGGGGCTAGCGAGACAAGAGACCCAGTACTTC. Protein: CASSLGLARQETQYF.

This chain joins TRBV15 and TRBJ2-7, with 7 bases that match TRBD2. V shed 1 base, J shed 3 bases, and the junction held 6 bases outside the gene matches. The CDR3 is 15 residues long. Germline V gives CDR1 LNHNV, CDR2 YYDKDF (reference sequence). The CDR3 bases are TGTGCCACCAGCAGAGGAGACGTAGCGGGCTACGAGCAGTACTTC. It codes for CATSRGDVAGYEQYF.

A few counts support this clone. V gene TRBV6-2 or TRBV6-3 combines with J gene TRBJ2-1; the match to TRBD2 covers 13 bases. Trimming took 4 bases from V and 1 from J; bases not matched to a gene: 10. CDR3 length: 19 residues. Germline-derived CDR1 and CDR2 are MNHEY and SVGEGT. CDR3 sequence: CASSSRGLAGERSYNEQFF. CDR3 coding DNA: TGTGCCAGCAGTTCCCGCGGACTAGCGGGAGAACGGTCCTACAATGAGCAGTTCTTC.

The chain links TRBV7-2 to TRBJ2-7, with a possible D match to TRBD2 (5 bases). This CDR3 has 14 amino acids. Germline CDR1 and CDR2: SGHTA and FQGNSA. Trimming removed 5 bases from V and 6 bases from J, with 17 bases in between. CDR3 sequence: CASSERAPRSEQYF. The CDR3 DNA is TGTGCCAGCAGCGAGAGGGCCCCTAGAAGCGAGCAGTACTTC.

The chain uses TRBV19 and TRBJ1-3; D gene unclear. The CDR3 runs to 16 residues. V lost 0 bases, J lost 4 bases, and 13 bases lay in between. CDR1 LNHDA and CDR2 SQIVND come from the germline V gene (reference sequence). CDR3 sequence: CASSIDPVTVGNTIYF. CDR3 nucleotides: TGTGCCAGTAGTATAGATCCGGTAACGGTGGGAAACACCATATATTTT.

The chain uses TRBV7-2 and TRBJ2-1; 12 nucleotides line up with TRBD2. This CDR3 contains 18 residues. J was trimmed by 1 base and V by 1 base; bases with no gene match: 5. Germline lookup yields CDR1 SGHTA and CDR2 FQGNSA. CDR3 protein: CASSLGLAGGGSYNEQFF. The CDR3 bases are TGTGCCAGCAGCTTAGGCCTAGCGGGAGGGGGATCCTACAATGAGCAGTTCTTC.

The rearrangement joins TRBV2 to TRBJ1-6, with 7 bases fitting TRBD1. CDR3 length: 12 amino acids. Germline CDR1 and CDR2: SNHLY and FYNNEI. Trimming at V came to 8 bases and at J to 17 bases, leaving 12 bases not matched to a gene. CDR3 region: CASVTTGDLVHF. Written as DNA, the CDR3 is TGTGCCAGCGTTACTACAGGGGATCTGGTCCACTTT.

The chain is built from TRBV27 and TRBJ2-1; no reliable D call. The CDR3 has 16 amino acids. V was trimmed by 3 bases and J by 0 bases, leaving 12 bases between them. Germline V lookup: CDR1 MNHEY, CDR2 SMNVEV (reference sequence). DNA of the CDR3: TGTGCCAGCAGTTTCCAAGACACAAGCTCCTACAATGAGCAGTTCTTC. This codes for CASSFQDTSSYNEQFF.

The V call is TRBV5-5, the J call TRBJ2-2; 12 bases are shared with TRBD2. Germline loops: CDR1 SGHKS, CDR2 YYEKEE (reference sequence). V was pared by 2 bases and J by 5 bases, with 4 bases of the junction left unmatched. The CDR3 covers 16 residues. Here the CDR3 DNA reads TGTGCCAGCAGCTTCGAAGGGACTAGCGGGACCGGGGAGCTGTTTTTT. As protein: CASSFEGTSGTGELFF.

This chain connects TRBV15 to TRBJ2-1; 9 nucleotides match TRBD1. Germline CDR1 is LNHNV and CDR2 is YYDKDF (reference sequence). Trimming at V came to 1 base and at J to 8 bases, leaving 6 bases not matched to a gene. This CDR3 contains 15 residues. The CDR3 sequence: CATSRGTGDTDEQFF. The CDR3 DNA reads TGTGCCACCAGCAGAGGGACAGGGGACACGGATGAGCAGTTCTTC.

The rearrangement joins TRBV30 to TRBJ1-4; D remains unclear. This CDR3 has 15 residues. Germline assignment: CDR1 GTSNPN and CDR2 SVGIG (reference sequence). The V gene lost 0 bases and the J gene lost 2 bases, with 10 bases spanning the gap. This CDR3 is CAWSVHGGTNEKLFF. In DNA, the CDR3 is TGTGCCTGGAGTGTACACGGCGGGACTAATGAAAAACTGTTTTTT.

The rearrangement links TRBV9 to TRBJ2-3; 7 bases line up with TRBD2. Trimming removed 0 bases from V and 4 bases from J; junction bases left unmatched: 5. The CDR3 has 15 amino acids. Per the germline V gene, CDR1 is SGDLS and CDR2 is YYNGEE. DNA for the CDR3: TGTGCCAGCAGCGTAGGCGGGGGAGGGGCAGATACGCAGTATTTT. Residues: CASSVGGGGADTQYF.

The rearrangement uses TRBV19 and TRBJ2-7; TRBD1 matches at 11 bases. The CDR3 loop spans 15 amino acids. CDR1 LNHDA and CDR2 SQIVND come from the germline V gene (reference sequence). The V gene end was trimmed by 5 bases and the J gene end by 2 bases; junction bases not matched to a gene: 5. The CDR3 reads CASSVPGQGAYEQYF. CDR3 nucleotide sequence: TGTGCCAGTAGTGTTCCGGGACAGGGGGCCTACGAGCAGTACTTC.

This clone was seen more than once but under ten times. This rearrangement joins TRBV18 to TRBJ1-5; unclear D gene. V lost 1 base to trimming and J lost 1 base, with 8 bases between them. Germline CDR1 reads KGHSH; CDR2 reads LQKENI. This CDR3 is built from 15 residues. The CDR3 nucleotides are TGTGCCAGCTCACCACAAAGAGGAAGCAATCAGCCCCAGCATTTT. It translates to CASSPQRGSNQPQHF. Using reference TRBV18 and TRBJ1-5 for the parts outside the CDR3, the full variable domain is NAGVMQNPRHLVRRRGQEARLRCSPMKGHSHVYWYRQLPEEGLKFMVYLQKENIIDESGMPKERFSAEFPKEGPSILRIQQVVRGDSAAYFCASSPQRGSNQPQHFGDGTRLSIL.

V and J are TRBV3-1 (or the pseudogene TRBV3-2) and TRBJ2-1; 7 nucleotides line up with TRBD2. Losses at the gene ends were 3 bases for V and 10 bases for J; bases not matched to a gene: 9. Germline V gives CDR1 LGHDT, CDR2 YNNKEL (reference sequence). The CDR3 covers 14 residues. Written as DNA, the CDR3 is TGTGCCAGCAGCCATCGGGACCGAGCGGGGGAGCAGTTCTTC. Translating it yields CASSHRDRAGEQFF.

The chain recombines TRBV5-1 with TRBJ1-2; no definite D call. V shed 2 bases and J shed 7 bases, with 15 bases lying between them. Germline-derived CDR1 and CDR2 are SGHRS and YFSETQ. The CDR3 spans 14 residues. CDR3 sequence: CASSLGGRGSGYTF. The CDR3 nucleotides read TGCGCCAGCAGCTTAGGAGGTAGAGGCTCTGGCTACACCTTC. Full variable domain (rest looked up from reference TRBV5-1 and TRBJ1-2): KAGVTQTPRYLIKTRGQQVTLSCSPISGHRSVSWYQQTPGQGLQFLFEYFSETQRNKGNFPGRFSGRQFSNSRSEMNVSTLELGDSALYLCASSLGGRGSGYTFGSGTRLTVV.

The chain has TRBV19 and TRBJ2-4, with D unresolved. CDR3 size: 15 residues. V dropped 10 bases and J dropped 1 base, with 17 bases sitting between them. CDR1 and CDR2 from the germline V gene are LNHDA and SQIVND (reference sequence). CDR3 DNA: TGTGCCACCCGAGACCCCTTGAGGGCCAAAAACATTCAGTACTTC. As protein: CATRDPLRAKNIQYF.

This chain uses TRBV7-2 with TRBJ2-2; 7 bases match TRBD1. The CDR3 sequence is 16 residues long. V shed 6 bases and J 6 bases; nucleotides not matched to a gene: 13. CDR1 and CDR2 (germline): SGHTA, FQGNSA. This CDR3 is CASRPTGAPNAGELFF. In DNA, the CDR3 is TGTGCCAGCAGACCTACAGGGGCCCCAAACGCCGGGGAGCTGTTTTTT.

The chain uses TRBV7-8 and TRBJ1-2, with 9 bases matching TRBD1. Trimming removed 5 bases from V and 6 bases from J; junction bases left unmatched: 7. CDR1 and CDR2 from the germline V gene are SGHVS and FQNEAQ. This CDR3 is built from 14 residues. The CDR3 DNA reads TGTGCCAGCAGCATGGGACAGGGAGGAGATGGCTACACCTTC. This codes for CASSMGQGGDGYTF. Variable domain in full (rest from reference TRBV7-8 and TRBJ1-2): GAGVSQSPRYKVAKRGQDVALRCDPISGHVSLFWYQQALGQGPEFLTYFQNEAQLDKSGLPSDRFFAERPEGSVSTLKIQRTQQEDSAVYLCASSMGQGGDGYTFGSGTRLTVV.

This chain connects TRBV10-3 to TRBJ1-2; tentatively, D is TRBD1 (5 bases). The V end was cut by 2 bases, the J end by 3 bases, with 16 bases between. There are 16 residues in the CDR3. Germline values: CDR1 ENHRY, CDR2 SYGVKD. The CDR3, as DNA: TGTGCCATCAGTGAGCCCAAGGAGGGGATCTACTATGGCTACACCTTC. Its translation: CAISEPKEGIYYGYTF.

The chain couples TRBV28 to TRBJ1-2, with TRBD1 as a possible D gene (6 bases). CDR1 and CDR2 (germline): MDHEN, SYDVKM. V shed 2 bases and J shed 2 bases, with 21 bases lying between them. This CDR3 region has 18 residues. CDR3 nucleotides: TGTGCCAGCAGTTTAAGTCGGCAACAGGGAGCTCAAAACTATGGCTACACCTTC. Its protein product is CASSLSRQQGAQNYGYTF.

The V call is TRBV5-1, the J call TRBJ2-7, with D possibly TRBD1 on 7 matching bases. Looked up from germline, CDR1 is SGHRS and CDR2 is YFSETQ. The V end lost 3 bases, the J end lost 3 bases, and 13 bases lay between the germline ends. The CDR3 is 14 amino acids. The CDR3 spells CASSYGGDSYEQYF. The CDR3, as DNA: TGCGCCAGCAGCTATGGCGGGGACAGCTACGAGCAGTACTTC.

A single count supports this clone. For the CDR3, the DNA is TGTGCCAGCAGCCAAGGGCCCCGTTGCGGCGAGCAGTACTTC. It is translated as CASSQGPRCGEQYF. This chain links TRBV3-1 (or the pseudogene TRBV3-2) with TRBJ2-7; D gene uncertain. Germline V lookup: CDR1 LGHDT, CDR2 YNNKEL (reference sequence). V lost 1 base and J lost 6, with 13 bases in between. The CDR3 runs to 14 residues.

The genes are TRBV3-1 (or the pseudogene TRBV3-2) and TRBJ2-7; no reliable D call. Germline V gene data show CDR1 as LGHDT and CDR2 as YNNKEL (reference sequence). V was clipped by 3 bases and J by 2 bases, with 5 bases between them. The CDR3 covers 12 residues. CDR3 sequence: CASSHLPYEQYF. The CDR3 bases are TGTGCCAGCAGCCACCTCCCCTACGAGCAGTACTTC.

This chain joins TRBV6-5 and TRBJ2-6; D remains ambiguous. Trimming shortened V by 6 bases and J by 6 bases, and 3 bases separated the two germline ends. CDR1 is MNHEY and CDR2 is SVGAGI in the germline V gene. The CDR3 contains 11 residues. This chain's CDR3 is CASSSANVLTF. CDR3 DNA sequence: TGTGCCAGCAGCTCGGCCAACGTCCTGACTTTC.